This T cell receptor (beta chain) was retrieved from a study of CD8+ T cells in alopecia areata. The study, taken as a whole, reports: How baseline CD8+ expansion relates to response remains uncertain (there was one nonresponder). Resident alphabeta T-cell populations of normal skin are likewise subject to sequencing in scalp samples.

RNA extraction and reverse transcription yielded cDNA as sequencing template. TCRdb's table, derived via immunoSEQ multiplex PCR, lists solely in-frame clones and lacks some. Of a few hundred thousand clones listed, 30% to 40% are singletons. The CDR3 spans 14 residues. CDR1 and CDR2 from the germline V gene are SNHLY and FYNNEI. V was clipped by 7 bases and J by 4 bases; unmatched bases: 7. As for treatment: oral pan-JAK inhibitor, 5-10 mg twice daily. Worth noting for this clone: What it binds is not known.

The chain joins TRBV2 to TRBJ2-1; 7 bases are a match to TRBD2. This sequence was found in a human donor with alopecia areata. The material sequenced was CD4+ T cells sorted from blood, taken between weeks 30 and 35, from a patient treated with tofacitinib. The CDR3 DNA follows: TGTGCCAGCAAGGCGGGACTACCATACAATGAGCAGTTCTTC. It codes for CASKAGLPYNEQFF.